This passage covers 26 T cell receptor beta chains from one sample sequenced in a study of T cells in women clearing cervical HPV infection. Here immunoSEQ multiplex PCR was the method, and the copy in TCRdb shows in-frame clones only, minus some. The table lists some 41,000 clones, with about 5.8% in the top ten. The sequenced material came from blood buffy coat. The receptors derive from a woman between 18 and 70 years old with a cervical HPV16 infection that either progressed to CIN3+ or cleared (not recorded which).

As regards this clone: The read gets to within 3 residues of the CDR3 end, and the germline J gene fills in the rest. Other DNA sequences in this sample translate to the same CDR3. V gene TRBV19 combines with J gene TRBJ1-1, with D possibly TRBD1 on 5 matching bases. Looked up from germline, CDR1 is LNHDA and CDR2 is SQIVND (reference sequence). The V and J ends lost 5 bases and 1 base respectively, with 8 bases between them. The CDR3 has 13 residues. CDR3 sequence: CASSQGSNTEAFF. CDR3 DNA, as far as it was read: TGTGCCAGTAGTCAGGGATCGAACACTGAA. Based on the CDR3 plus reference TRBV19 and TRBJ1-1, the full variable domain is DGGITQSPKYLFRKEGQNVTLSCEQNLNHDAMYWYRQDPGQGLRLIYYSQIVNDFQKGDIAEGYSVSREKKESFPLTVTSAQKNPTAFYLCASSQGSNTEAFFGQGTRLTVV.

In the case of this clone: The read comes to an end 3 residues before the CDR3 does, leaving the germline J gene to fill in the end. The chain has TRBV2 and TRBJ2-2; weak D call: TRBD1 (5 bases). Germline V lookup: CDR1 SNHLY, CDR2 FYNNEI. The CDR3 runs to 14 residues. The CDR3 protein is CASSEQGNHSPLFF. Partial CDR3 DNA: TGTGCCAGCAGTGAACAGGGTAATCATTCACCG. Full variable domain (rest looked up from reference TRBV2 and TRBJ2-2): EPEVTQTPSHQVTQMGQEVILRCVPISNHLYFYWYRQILGQKVEFLVSFYNNEISEKSEIFDDQFSVERPDGSNFTLKIRSTKLEDSAMYFCASSEQGNHSPLFFGEGSRLTVL.

For this clone: The missing CDR3 end, 3 residues past where the read stops, is filled in from the germline J gene. In the same sample, other DNA sequences code for this CDR3. The chain combines TRBV19 with TRBJ1-3; D not resolved. Per the germline V gene, CDR1 is LNHDA and CDR2 is SQIVND (reference sequence). Trimming left V 6 bases short and J 7 bases short, with 19 bases between. The CDR3 spans 15 residues. The CDR3 loop is CASRILQAGKNTIYF. Partial CDR3 DNA: TGTGCCAGTAGGATCCTACAAGCGGGCAAGAACACC. Full variable domain (outside the CDR3, taken from reference TRBV19 and TRBJ1-3): DGGITQSPKYLFRKEGQNVTLSCEQNLNHDAMYWYRQDPGQGLRLIYYSQIVNDFQKGDIAEGYSVSREKKESFPLTVTSAQKNPTAFYLCASRILQAGKNTIYFGEGSWLTVV.

Comments on this clone: The sequence runs out 3 residues before the end of the CDR3; the remainder is reconstructed from the germline J gene. V gene TRBV20-1 combines with J gene TRBJ1-2; TRBD1 might be the D (6 bases). The CDR3 is made up of 12 amino acids. V was clipped by 5 bases and J by 5 bases, with 12 bases between them. Germline lookup yields CDR1 DFQATT and CDR2 SNEGSKA (reference sequence). CDR3 sequence: CSAPGTPYGYTF. CDR3 DNA (partial): TGCAGTGCTCCCGGGACACCTTATGGC.

Notes on this clone: The read ends 3 residues early relative to the CDR3; the germline J gene fills the gap. V is TRBV6-4 and J is TRBJ2-2, with D maybe TRBD2 (6 bases). CDR1 is MRHNA, CDR2 SNTAGT, per germline. With 3 bases removed from V and 8 bases from J, the gap between germline ends came to 10 bases. CDR3 length: 13 residues. CDR3 sequence reads: CASSERDSGELFF. The DNA read from the CDR3 is TGTGCCAGCAGTGAACGGGACTCAGGGGAG.

Of note for this clone: The read falls 3 residues short of the CDR3 end, and the missing part is taken from the germline J gene. V and J are TRBV7-8 and TRBJ2-3; D unresolved. CDR1 is SGHVS and CDR2 is FQNEAQ in the germline V gene. The CDR3 contains 12 residues. Incomplete CDR3 DNA: TGTGCCAGCAGCTTAGAGCAAGAGACG. Its protein product is CASSLEQET. The CDR3 in its entirety is CASSLEQETQYF.

With respect to this clone: The read gets to within 3 residues of the CDR3 end, and the germline J gene fills in the rest. The chain is built from TRBV5-1 and TRBJ2-1; 7 bases agree with TRBD2. CDR1 and CDR2 (germline): SGHRS, YFSETQ. The V segment lost 3 bases and the J segment 4 bases; nucleotides outside the gene matches: 7. The CDR3 runs 15 residues. CDR3 amino acids: CASSSASGAYNEQFF. The covered CDR3 bases are TGCGCCAGCAGCTCCGCTAGCGGAGCATACAATGAG.

To note about this clone: The read ends 3 residues shy of where the CDR3 ends; the end is completed using the germline J gene. The gene calls are TRBV19 and TRBJ1-2; D is uncertain. Germline V gene sequence: CDR1 LNHDA, CDR2 SQIVND (reference sequence). The CDR3 has 15 amino acids. Trimming stripped 1 base from V and 3 bases from J, with 12 bases between. The CDR3 loop reads CASSIGPGQDYGYTF. The sequenced CDR3 bases are TGTGCCAGTAGTATAGGCCCAGGTCAGGACTATGGC.

Comments on this clone: The read falls 3 residues short of the CDR3 end, and the missing part is taken from the germline J gene. The rearrangement links TRBV5-4 to TRBJ2-2; D is undetermined. Germline CDR1 SGHNT, CDR2 YYREEE (reference sequence). V gave up 1 base and J gave up 1 base, with 5 bases separating them. The CDR3 totals 14 residues. CDR3 in amino acids: CASSLTGNTGELFF. The sequenced part of the CDR3 DNA is TGTGCCAGCAGCTTGACCGGGAACACCGGGGAG.

Regarding this clone: The CDR3 end lies 3 residues beyond the end of the read and is filled in from the germline J gene. The V gene is TRBV30, the J gene TRBJ2-7, with TRBD2 identical over 10 bases. J was trimmed by 2 bases and V by 3 bases; bases with no gene match: 7. This CDR3 contains 15 residues. The V gene's germline CDR1 is GTSNPN and CDR2 SVGIG (reference sequence). CDR3 amino acids: CAWRQGLAETYEQYF. The DNA read from the CDR3 is TGTGCCTGGAGACAAGGACTAGCGGAGACCTACGAG. Drawing the rest from reference TRBV30 and TRBJ2-7, the complete variable domain is SQTIHQWPATLVQPVGSPLSLECTVEGTSNPNLYWYRQAAGRGLQLLFYSVGIGQISSEVPQNLSASRPQDRQFILSSKKLLLSDSGFYLCAWRQGLAETYEQYFGPGTRLTVT.

On this clone: The CDR3 extends 3 residues past the end of the read, so its final part is completed from the germline J gene. The V and J genes are TRBV19 and TRBJ2-7, with 13 bases matching TRBD2. The J segment lost 3 bases and the V segment lost 6 bases, leaving 8 bases of the junction unmatched. CDR1 LNHDA and CDR2 SQIVND come from the germline V gene (reference sequence). The CDR3 runs 16 residues. Partial CDR3 DNA: TGTGCCAGTAGCACGGGACTAGCGGGGAAGATCTACGAG. Its translation is CASSTGLAGKIYE. The full-length CDR3 reads as CASSTGLAGKIYEQYF.

About this clone: Sequencing ends 3 residues short of the CDR3 end; the germline J gene provides the rest. This chain connects TRBV4-1 to TRBJ1-1; 7 bases are a match to TRBD1. Trimming at V came to 4 bases and at J to 0 bases, leaving 5 bases not matched to a gene. CDR3 length equals 15 residues. Germline lookup yields CDR1 MGHRA and CDR2 YSYEKL. CDR3 in amino acids: CASSRGQVLNTEAFF. CDR3 bases read: TGCGCCAGCAGCCGCGGACAGGTTCTGAACACTGAA.

On this clone: The read comes to an end 3 residues before the CDR3 does, leaving the germline J gene to fill in the end. This chain uses TRBV19 with TRBJ1-4; 12 positions match TRBD1. The germline V gene encodes CDR1 LNHDA and CDR2 SQIVND (reference sequence). Germline trimming cut 6 bases from V and 7 bases from J; bases unmatched to any gene: 6. The CDR3 has 15 amino acids. The CDR3 protein is CASSMGTGGFEKLFF. The covered CDR3 bases are TGTGCCAGTAGCATGGGGACAGGGGGCTTTGAAAAA.

The CDR3 is CASSYSGETGQYF. The CDR3 DNA, read in part, is TGCGCCAGCAGCTATTCCGGAGAGACTGGT. V is TRBV5-1 and J is TRBJ2-4; D gene ambiguous. The read ends 3 residues early relative to the CDR3; the germline J gene fills the gap. The germline V gene has CDR1 SGHRS and CDR2 YFSETQ. The CDR3 spans 13 residues.

As regards this clone: The read stops 3 residues short of the end of the CDR3; the missing end is completed from the germline J gene. This chain connects TRBV7-8 to TRBJ2-7; 10 bases agree with TRBD2. V was pared by 5 bases and J by 3 bases, with 4 bases of the junction left unmatched. Germline values: CDR1 SGHVS, CDR2 FQNEAQ. The CDR3 consists of 14 residues. CDR3 DNA (partial): TGTGCCAGCAGCCATCGGACTAGCGGCTACGAG. Amino acids: CASSHRTSGYE. The whole CDR3 protein is CASSHRTSGYEQYF.

About this clone: The read comes to an end 3 residues before the CDR3 does, leaving the germline J gene to fill in the end. The chain employs TRBV4-1 and TRBJ1-5; perhaps TRBD1 as D (6 bases). The V end was cut by 3 bases, the J end by 4 bases, with 7 bases between. This CDR3 has 13 residues. CDR1 MGHRA and CDR2 YSYEKL come from the germline V gene. Partial CDR3 DNA: TGCGCCAGCAGCCACGGACAGAATCAGCCC. This gives the protein CASSHGQNQP. The whole CDR3 sequence reads CASSHGQNQPQHF.

Notes on this clone: The CDR3 is cut off 3 residues early in the read; its end comes from the germline J gene. V gene TRBV20-1 combines with J gene TRBJ2-1, with TRBD2 identical over 8 bases. V was clipped by 6 bases and J by 8 bases; unmatched bases: 18. Germline CDR1 DFQATT, CDR2 SNEGSKA (reference sequence). This CDR3 spans 16 amino acids. Partial CDR3 DNA: TGCAGTGCCAAGGGGGTGGTGGGACTAGGTCAACATGAG. It encodes CSAKGVVGLGQHE. The whole CDR3 protein reads CSAKGVVGLGQHEQFF.

A note on this clone: The CDR3 end is not reached by the read, which stops 3 residues before it; the germline J gene fills it in. The chain couples TRBV18 to TRBJ2-2, with 8 bases fitting TRBD1. J lost 4 bases, V lost 7 bases, and 8 bases had no gene match. Germline V gene data show CDR1 as KGHSH and CDR2 as LQKENI. The CDR3 is made up of 15 amino acids. The CDR3: CASCPGQVFTGELFF. The covered CDR3 bases are TGTGCCAGCTGTCCGGGACAGGTGTTCACCGGGGAG.

In regard to this clone: The CDR3 is cut off 3 residues early in the read; its end comes from the germline J gene. The chain carries TRBV7-9 and TRBJ2-1; TRBD1 aligns across 10 bases. Per germline, CDR1 SEHNR and CDR2 FQNEAQ (reference sequence). The CDR3 spans 13 residues. J gave up 6 bases and V 5 bases, and 1 base lay outside the gene matches. The CDR3: CASSRTGGNEQFF. CDR3 DNA (partial): TGTGCCAGCAGCCGGACAGGGGGCAATGAG.

Note on this clone: The read terminates 3 residues before the CDR3 end, so the remaining end is supplied by the germline J gene. The chain employs TRBV9 and TRBJ2-3; D not resolved. Trimming cost V 3 bases and J 6 bases, with 14 bases left between them. The CDR3 consists of 14 residues. Germline CDR1 SGDLS, CDR2 YYNGEE. The CDR3: CASSANLFLDTQYF. The part of the CDR3 DNA that was read is TGTGCCAGCAGCGCAAATTTGTTTTTGGATACG.

Details on this clone: The read stops 3 residues short of the end of the CDR3; the missing end is completed from the germline J gene. The chain links TRBV3-1 (or the pseudogene TRBV3-2) to TRBJ2-7; D might be TRBD1 (7 bases). Trimming removed 4 bases from V and 5 bases from J, with 18 bases in between. Germline V gives CDR1 LGHDT, CDR2 YNNKEL (reference sequence). This CDR3 contains 15 residues. CDR3 protein: CASSRFGQGGDEQYF. The sequenced CDR3 bases are TGTGCCAGCAGCCGCTTCGGGCAGGGGGGAGACGAG.

Notes on this clone: The read finishes 3 residues shy of the CDR3 end, and the germline J gene is used to complete it. This sequence joins TRBV2 and TRBJ2-2; tentative D call: TRBD1 (5 bases). The CDR3 is 13 residues long. Germline V gives CDR1 SNHLY, CDR2 FYNNEI. The CDR3 region is CASRTGENEKLFF. The CDR3 DNA, read in part, is TGTGCCAGCAGAACAGGAGAGAATGAAAAG.

As for this clone: The sequenced fragment ends 3 residues before the CDR3 boundary, so the rest is inferred from the germline J gene. The chain is built from TRBV19 and TRBJ1-2; unclear D gene. Germline CDR1 LNHDA, CDR2 SQIVND (reference sequence). This CDR3 comprises 17 residues. CDR3 DNA (partial): TGTGCCAGTAGTAAAATGGCTAGCGGGAGCTATTACAATGAC. Translation: CASSKMASGSYYND. The CDR3, in full, reads CASSKMASGSYYNDYTF.

Comment on this clone: The CDR3 goes on 3 residues after the read ends, and that part is filled in from the germline J gene. The rearrangement links TRBV20-1 to TRBJ2-7; 7 bases are a match to TRBD1. The length of the CDR3 is 12 residues. Germline-derived CDR1 and CDR2 are DFQATT and SNEGSKA (reference sequence). V lost 6 bases and J lost 4; bases outside the gene matches: 6. CDR3 in amino acids: CSASGTVYEQYF. The part of the CDR3 DNA that was read is TGCAGTGCCTCCGGGACAGTATACGAG.

On this clone itself: The read ends 3 residues before the CDR3 terminus; that terminus is restored from the germline J gene. This chain uses TRBV30 with TRBJ1-2; possible D gene TRBD1, 5 bases. Trimming removed 5 bases from V and 3 bases from J, with 10 bases in between. Germline V gives CDR1 GTSNPN, CDR2 SVGIG (reference sequence). The CDR3 has 12 amino acids. Incomplete CDR3 DNA: TGTGCCTGGGGAGGGGTATACTATGGC. Translated, it gives CAWGGVYYG. The entire CDR3 protein reads CAWGGVYYGYTF.

Concerning this clone: With the read ending 3 residues before the CDR3 end, the germline J gene is used to fill in that end. The J gene is TRBJ2-2, the V gene TRBV5-1; 7 bases are a match to TRBD2. Germline V gene lookup returns CDR1 SGHRS and CDR2 YFSETQ. This CDR3 region has 14 residues. Incomplete CDR3 DNA: TGCGCCAGCAGCTTTGGGAGGGGTAATGAAAAG. Residues: CASSFGRGNEK. The full CDR3 reads CASSFGRGNEKLFF.